This TCR beta chain was identified during a study of T cells after yellow fever vaccination. As for the study in general: The fractions with low cell numbers were processed using SMART-Seq v4 Ultra Low Input. Whole-study results and caveats: Overlap between CD4 and CD8 compartments was detected for a small share of clonotypes. The booster response re-showed most primary clones: more than 95% CD4, approximately 90% CD8.

A 5'RACE template-switching step, the method used to make TCR cDNA, added a universal primer site and UMIs. A single record per CDR3 protein comes from TCRdb applying MiXCR to the 5' RACE reads. The sample lists under 550,000 distinct CDR3 sequences; 21% were seen once. Trimming removed 3 bases from V and 5 bases from J; junction bases left unmatched: 12. CDR1 LNHNV and CDR2 YYDKDF come from the germline V gene (reference sequence). The CDR3 totals 16 residues. Worth noting for this clonotype: Antigen unknown.

This material consisted of PBMCs, taken 21 days after the first yellow fever vaccination. The chain uses TRBV15 and TRBJ2-7; 8 bases agree with TRBD1. This receptor was taken from a man aged 18-30 years who received the YFV17D yellow fever vaccine. The CDR3 region has the DNA TGTGCCACCAGCAGGGTTTCGGACAGGGATTACCACGAGCAGTACGTC. It is translated as CATSRVSDRDYHEQYV.